The TCR beta chain under discussion was sequenced for a study of cytomegalovirus exposure and HLA in healthy donors. In the PCR, 60 Vbeta and 13 Jbeta primers were used. Original data processing: A later analysis counted about 80 million unique TCR beta chains, about 11 million shared. Using immunoSEQ multiplex PCR, the repertoire was profiled, and TCRdb retains in-frame clones only, with some absent. V and J calls and clone size are as listed in that table; D and trimming were resolved from the DNA. The sample consists of around 100,000 clones, roughly 80% of them appearing once. This CDR3 region has 13 residues. Per germline, CDR1 SGHNT and CDR2 YENEEA. Trimming stripped 5 bases from V and 6 bases from J, with 10 bases between.

The chain has TRBV11-3 and TRBJ2-2; D unclear. The sample was PBMCs. This TCR derives from a man between 18 and 35 years old in good health and CMV-seronegative. The CDR3 bases are TGTGCCAGCAGCCAGAAAAATCCCGGGGAGCTGTTTTTT. It translates to CASSQKNPGELFF.